This TCR beta chain came from a study of blood T cell repertoires in COVID-19. The CDR3 runs to 13 residues. The germline V and J ends were trimmed by 3 bases and 8 bases, with 8 bases remaining between them. Germline CDR1 reads KGHSH; CDR2 reads LQKENI. Allocation to cohorts depended on clinical history reported by the participants. In the authors' methods: From reference gene primer amplification, estimates of nucleated cell counts were derived. The table came from immunoSEQ multiplex PCR; TCRdb's copy has only in-frame clones and leaves some out. V, J and clone size were drawn from that table, and D and trimming were deduced from the DNA. This sample has 200,000 to 250,000 clones, with 70% to 90% found just once.

The TCR comes from a man between 45 and 60 years old who had been exposed to COVID-19. J is TRBJ1-6 and V is TRBV18; D remains ambiguous. The sequencing input was PBMCs or T cells enriched from blood (not recorded which). The CDR3 bases are TGTGCCAGCTCACCTGGGCATTATTCACCCCTCCACTTT. It specifies CASSPGHYSPLHF.